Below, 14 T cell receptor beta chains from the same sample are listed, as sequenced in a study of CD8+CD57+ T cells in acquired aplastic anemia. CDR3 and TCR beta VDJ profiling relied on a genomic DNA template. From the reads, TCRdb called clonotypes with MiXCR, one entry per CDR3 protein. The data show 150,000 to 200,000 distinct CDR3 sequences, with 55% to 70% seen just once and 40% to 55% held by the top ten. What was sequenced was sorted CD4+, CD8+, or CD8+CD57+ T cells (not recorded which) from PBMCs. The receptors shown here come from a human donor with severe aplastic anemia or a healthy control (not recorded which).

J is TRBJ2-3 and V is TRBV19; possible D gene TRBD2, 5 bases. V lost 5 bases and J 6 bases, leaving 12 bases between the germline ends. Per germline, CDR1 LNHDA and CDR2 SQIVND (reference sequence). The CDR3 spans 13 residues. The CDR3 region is CASSRTRRDTQYF. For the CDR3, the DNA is TGTGCCAGTAGTCGCACTAGGAGGGATACGCAGTATTTT.

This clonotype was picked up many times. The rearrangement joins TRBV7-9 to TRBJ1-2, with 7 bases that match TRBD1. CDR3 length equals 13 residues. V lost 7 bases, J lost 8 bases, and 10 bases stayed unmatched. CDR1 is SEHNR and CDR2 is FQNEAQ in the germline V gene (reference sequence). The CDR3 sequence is CASTWGTAEGYTF. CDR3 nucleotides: TGTGCCAGCACCTGGGGGACAGCTGAGGGCTACACCTTC.

The CDR3 is CATSRDPGDTIYF. The CDR3 DNA is TGTGCCACCAGCAGAGACCCCGGTGACACCATATATTTT. The chain has TRBV15 and TRBJ1-3, with unresolved D. In germline, CDR1 is LNHNV, CDR2 YYDKDF (reference sequence). V was shortened by 0 bases and J by 8 bases, with 8 bases between the two germline ends. The CDR3 contains 13 residues. The whole variable domain, filled in from reference TRBV15 and TRBJ1-3, reads DAMVIQNPRYQVTQFGKPVTLSCSQTLNHNVMYWYQQKSSQAPKLLFHYYDKDFNNEADTPDNFQSRRPNTSFCFLDIRSPGLGDTAMYLCATSRDPGDTIYFGEGSWLTVV.

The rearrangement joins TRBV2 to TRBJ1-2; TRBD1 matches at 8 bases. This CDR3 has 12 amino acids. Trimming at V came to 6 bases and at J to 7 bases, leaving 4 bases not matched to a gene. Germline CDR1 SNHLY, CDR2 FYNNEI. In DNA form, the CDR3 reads TGTGCCAGCAGACGGACAGGGACTGGCTACACCTTC. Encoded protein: CASRRTGTGYTF.

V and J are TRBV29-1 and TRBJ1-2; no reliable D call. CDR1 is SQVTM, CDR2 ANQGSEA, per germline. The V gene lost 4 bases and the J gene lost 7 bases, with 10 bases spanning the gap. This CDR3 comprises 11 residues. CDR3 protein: CSVGREGGYTF. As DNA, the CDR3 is TGCAGCGTTGGGCGGGAAGGTGGCTACACCTTC.

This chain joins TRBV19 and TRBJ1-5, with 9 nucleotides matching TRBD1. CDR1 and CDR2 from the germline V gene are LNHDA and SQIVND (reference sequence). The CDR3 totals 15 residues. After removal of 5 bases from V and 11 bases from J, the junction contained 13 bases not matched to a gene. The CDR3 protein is CASSANRDRDLSQHF. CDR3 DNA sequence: TGTGCCAGTAGTGCAAACCGGGACAGGGATTTGTCCCAGCATTTT.

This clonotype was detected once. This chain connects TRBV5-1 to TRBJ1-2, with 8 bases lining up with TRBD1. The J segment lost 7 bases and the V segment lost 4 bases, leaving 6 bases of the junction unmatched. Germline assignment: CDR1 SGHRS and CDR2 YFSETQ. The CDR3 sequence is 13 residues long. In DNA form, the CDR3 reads TGCGCCAGCAGCCGGACAGGGATTGGTGGCTACACCTTC. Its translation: CASSRTGIGGYTF.

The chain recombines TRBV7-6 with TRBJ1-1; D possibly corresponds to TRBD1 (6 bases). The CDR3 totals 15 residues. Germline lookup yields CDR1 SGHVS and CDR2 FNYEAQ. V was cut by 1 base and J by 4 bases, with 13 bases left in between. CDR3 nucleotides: TGTGCCAGCAGCTTAGAACAGGGCCTCGTCACTGAAGCTTTCTTT. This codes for CASSLEQGLVTEAFF.

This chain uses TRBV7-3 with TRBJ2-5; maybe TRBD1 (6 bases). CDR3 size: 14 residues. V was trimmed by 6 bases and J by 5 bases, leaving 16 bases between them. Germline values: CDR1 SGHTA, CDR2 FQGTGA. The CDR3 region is CASSPPGASETQYF. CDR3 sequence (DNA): TGTGCCAGCAGTCCTCCAGGGGCTTCGGAGACCCAGTACTTC.

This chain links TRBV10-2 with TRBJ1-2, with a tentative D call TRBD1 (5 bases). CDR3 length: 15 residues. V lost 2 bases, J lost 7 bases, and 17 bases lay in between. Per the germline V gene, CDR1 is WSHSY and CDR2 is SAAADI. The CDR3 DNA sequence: TGCGCCAGCAGTGAGATCGCCAGGGACGTGGTTGGCTACACCTTC. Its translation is CASSEIARDVVGYTF.

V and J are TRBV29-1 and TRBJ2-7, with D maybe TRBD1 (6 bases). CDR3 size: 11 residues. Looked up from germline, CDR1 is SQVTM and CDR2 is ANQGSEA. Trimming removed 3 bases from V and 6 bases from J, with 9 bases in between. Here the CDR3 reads CSVERGTEQYF. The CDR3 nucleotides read TGCAGCGTTGAGAGGGGGACCGAGCAGTACTTC.

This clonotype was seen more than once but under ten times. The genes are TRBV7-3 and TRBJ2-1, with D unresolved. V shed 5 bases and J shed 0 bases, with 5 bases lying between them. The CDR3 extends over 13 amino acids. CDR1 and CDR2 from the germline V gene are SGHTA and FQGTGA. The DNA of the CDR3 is TGTGCCAGCAGCCCTAACTCCTACAATGAGCAGTTCTTC. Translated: CASSPNSYNEQFF.

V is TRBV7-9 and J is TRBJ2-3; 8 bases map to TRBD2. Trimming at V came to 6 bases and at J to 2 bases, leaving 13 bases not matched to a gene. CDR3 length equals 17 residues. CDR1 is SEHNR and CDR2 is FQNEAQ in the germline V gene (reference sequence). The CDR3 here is CASSEAPGGGHTDTQYF. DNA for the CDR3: TGTGCCAGCAGTGAAGCGCCGGGCGGGGGGCACACAGATACGCAGTATTTT.

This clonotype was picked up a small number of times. CDR3 loop: CATRFGVGQPQHF. DNA of the CDR3: TGTGCCACCAGGTTCGGGGTAGGTCAGCCCCAGCATTTT. V and J are TRBV15 and TRBJ1-5; D is unclear. Between the trimmed V and J ends, which lost 6 bases and 6 bases, there was a span of 12 bases. Germline V lookup: CDR1 LNHNV, CDR2 YYDKDF (reference sequence). CDR3 length: 13 amino acids. The full variable domain, with the rest looked up from reference TRBV15 and TRBJ1-5, is DAMVIQNPRYQVTQFGKPVTLSCSQTLNHNVMYWYQQKSSQAPKLLFHYYDKDFNNEADTPDNFQSRRPNTSFCFLDIRSPGLGDTAMYLCATRFGVGQPQHFGDGTRLSIL.